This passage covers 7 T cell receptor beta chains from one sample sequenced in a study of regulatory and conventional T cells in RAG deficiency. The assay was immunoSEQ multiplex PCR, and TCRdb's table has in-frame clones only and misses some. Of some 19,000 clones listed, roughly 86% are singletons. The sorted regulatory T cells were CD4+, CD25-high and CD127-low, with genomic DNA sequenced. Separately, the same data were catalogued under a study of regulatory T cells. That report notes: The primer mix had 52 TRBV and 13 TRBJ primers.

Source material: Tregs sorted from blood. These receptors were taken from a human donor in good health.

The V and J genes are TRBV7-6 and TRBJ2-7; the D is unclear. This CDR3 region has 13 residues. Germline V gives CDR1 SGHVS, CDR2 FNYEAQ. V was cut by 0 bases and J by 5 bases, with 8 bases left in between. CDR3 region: CASSLARVDEQYF. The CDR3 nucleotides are TGTGCCAGCAGCTTAGCTCGGGTTGACGAGCAGTACTTC.

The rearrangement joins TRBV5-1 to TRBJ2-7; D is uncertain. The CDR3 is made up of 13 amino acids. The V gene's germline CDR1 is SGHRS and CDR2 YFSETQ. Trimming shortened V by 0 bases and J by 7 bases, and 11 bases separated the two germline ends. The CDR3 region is CASSLEMVGEQYF. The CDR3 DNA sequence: TGCGCCAGCAGCTTGGAAATGGTGGGAGAGCAGTACTTC. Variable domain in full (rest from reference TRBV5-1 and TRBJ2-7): KAGVTQTPRYLIKTRGQQVTLSCSPISGHRSVSWYQQTPGQGLQFLFEYFSETQRNKGNFPGRFSGRQFSNSRSEMNVSTLELGDSALYLCASSLEMVGEQYFGPGTRLTVT.

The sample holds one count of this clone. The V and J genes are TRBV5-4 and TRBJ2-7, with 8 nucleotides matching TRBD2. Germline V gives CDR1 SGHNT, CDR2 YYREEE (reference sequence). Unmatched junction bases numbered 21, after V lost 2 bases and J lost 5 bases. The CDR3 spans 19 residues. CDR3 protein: CASSFGGAGVAGGRNEQYF. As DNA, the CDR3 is TGTGCCAGCAGCTTTGGGGGAGCCGGGGTTGCGGGGGGCCGGAACGAGCAGTACTTC.

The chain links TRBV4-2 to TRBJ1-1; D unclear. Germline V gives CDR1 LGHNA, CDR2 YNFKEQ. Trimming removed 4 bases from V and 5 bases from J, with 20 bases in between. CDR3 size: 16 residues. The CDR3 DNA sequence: TGTGCCAGCAGCCGCAGGCGGGCGGTGGAAGTAACTGAAGCTTTCTTT. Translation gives CASSRRRAVEVTEAFF.

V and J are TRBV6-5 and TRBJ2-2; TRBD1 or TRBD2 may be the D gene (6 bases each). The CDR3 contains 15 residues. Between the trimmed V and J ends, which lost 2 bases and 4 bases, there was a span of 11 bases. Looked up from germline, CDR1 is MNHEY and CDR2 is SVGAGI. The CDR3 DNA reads TGTGCCAGCAGTTACGCACAGGGAGGCACCGGGGAGCTGTTTTTT. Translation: CASSYAQGGTGELFF.

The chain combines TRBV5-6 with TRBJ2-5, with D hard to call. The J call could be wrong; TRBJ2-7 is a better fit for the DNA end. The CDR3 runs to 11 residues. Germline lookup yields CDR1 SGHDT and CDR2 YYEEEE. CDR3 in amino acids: CASSAPDEQYF. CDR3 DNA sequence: TGTGCCAGCAGCGCCCCCGACGAGCAGTACTTC.

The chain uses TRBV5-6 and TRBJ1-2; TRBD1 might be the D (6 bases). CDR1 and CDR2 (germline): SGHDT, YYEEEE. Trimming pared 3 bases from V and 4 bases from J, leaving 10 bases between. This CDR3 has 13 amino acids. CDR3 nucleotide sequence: TGTGCCAGCAGCTACGGACAGCCCTATGGCTACACCTTC. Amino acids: CASSYGQPYGYTF. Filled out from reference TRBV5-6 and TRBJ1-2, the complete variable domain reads DAGVTQSPTHLIKTRGQQVTLRCSPKSGHDTVSWYQQALGQGPQFIFQYYEEEERQRGNFPDRFSGHQFPNYSSELNVNALLLGDSALYLCASSYGQPYGYTFGSGTRLTVV.